Shown below are 18 T cell receptor beta chains from a single sample sequenced in a study of Graves' ophthalmopathy and Graves' hyperthyroidism. Scientists amplified the TCR beta CDR3 regions from RNA transcripts. Amplification began with first-round RT-PCR using HTBI primers, then second-round multiplex PCR was performed. MiXCR was run by TCRdb on the multiplex PCR reads, yielding one entry per CDR3 protein. The table lists 650,000 to 900,000 distinct CDR3 sequences, roughly 40% of them singletons. The sequenced material came from peripheral blood. All receptors come from an adult man with Graves' ophthalmopathy.

Only a few counts were recorded for this clonotype. One junction end does not reproduce the germline sequence, and a read error may be involved. The chain recombines TRBV10-3 with TRBJ2-7; perhaps TRBD1 as D (5 bases). The CDR3 sequence is 15 residues long. Germline V gene lookup returns CDR1 ENHRY and CDR2 SYGVKD. CDR3 sequence (DNA): TGTGCCAGCAGTTATCTCAGGGTGTTGAGCTACGAGCAGTACTTC. It translates to CASSYLRVLSYEQYF.

This clonotype was detected only a few times. The chain employs TRBV29-1 and TRBJ2-3; D is unclear. Trimming cost V 3 bases and J 0 bases, with 7 bases left between them. There are 13 residues in the CDR3. The V gene's germline CDR1 is SQVTM and CDR2 ANQGSEA. DNA of the CDR3: TGCAGCGTTGAGGGCCAGAGCACAGATACGCAGTATTTT. Encoded protein: CSVEGQSTDTQYF.

V gene TRBV20-1 combines with J gene TRBJ2-7, with 10 positions matching TRBD1. CDR3 length equals 15 residues. V dropped 2 bases and J dropped 5; count of bases not matched to a gene: 9. CDR1 is DFQATT, CDR2 SNEGSKA, per germline (reference sequence). The CDR3 here is CSARYQDRGQDEQYF. CDR3 nucleotides: TGCAGTGCTAGATATCAAGACAGGGGGCAAGACGAGCAGTACTTC.

The rearrangement links TRBV7-3 to TRBJ2-7, with D perhaps being TRBD1 or TRBD2 (5 bases each). Per germline, CDR1 SGHTA and CDR2 FQGTGA. The CDR3 runs 15 residues. Trimming took off 2 bases at V and 1 base at J, with 12 bases between the two ends. Here the CDR3 DNA reads TGTGCCAGCAGCTTACGCAGGGACCTTTCCTACGAGCAGTACTTC. Translated: CASSLRRDLSYEQYF.

V and J are TRBV2 and TRBJ1-1; maybe TRBD1 (5 bases). V lost 6 bases and J 0 bases, leaving 11 bases between the germline ends. The CDR3 totals 14 residues. The germline CDR1 and CDR2 sequences are SNHLY and FYNNEI. CDR3 bases: TGTGCCAGCAGATACAGGAAATTGAACACTGAAGCTTTCTTT. As protein: CASRYRKLNTEAFF.

The chain recombines TRBV19 with TRBJ1-1; possibly TRBD1 for D (6 bases). The ends were cut back, 7 bases at V and 0 bases at J, with 21 bases in the middle. Germline loops: CDR1 LNHDA, CDR2 SQIVND (reference sequence). This CDR3 has 17 residues. The CDR3 DNA follows: TGTGCCAGTAACCGGGGACAAGGGGTATATATGAACACTGAAGCTTTCTTT. This translates into CASNRGQGVYMNTEAFF.

The chain joins TRBV25-1 to TRBJ1-2, with D tentatively TRBD1 (6 bases). This CDR3 spans 15 amino acids. Germline V CDR1 and CDR2: MGHDK, SYGVNS. V was trimmed by 3 bases and J by 5 bases, leaving 16 bases between them. The CDR3 coding sequence is TGTGCCAGCAGTGATAGTGCCGGGGGCTTTTATGGCTACACCTTC. This codes for CASSDSAGGFYGYTF.

The chain carries TRBV29-1 and TRBJ1-1; 9 nucleotides line up with TRBD1. Trimming cost V 8 bases and J 6 bases; bases outside gene matches: 4. The germline V gene encodes CDR1 SQVTM and CDR2 ANQGSEA. CDR3 size: 11 residues. The CDR3: CSLYRGPEAFF. CDR3 nucleotides: TGCAGCTTATACAGGGGGCCTGAAGCTTTCTTT. The entire variable domain, with the rest obtained from reference TRBV29-1 and TRBJ1-1, is as follows: SAVISQKPSRDICQRGTSLTIQCQVDSQVTMMFWYRQQPGQSLTLIATANQGSEATYESGFVIDKFPISRPNLTFSTLTVSNMSPEDSSIYLCSLYRGPEAFFGQGTRLTVV.

The V gene is TRBV24-1, the J gene TRBJ1-5; TRBD1 agrees at 10 bases. CDR3 size: 16 residues. Germline V gene data show CDR1 as KGHDR and CDR2 as SFDVKD. V dropped 3 bases and J dropped 5; count of bases not matched to a gene: 6. The CDR3, as DNA: TGTGCCACCAGTGATATGACAGGGACAGGGGATCAGCCCCAGCATTTT. Translation gives CATSDMTGTGDQPQHF.

With regard to this clonotype: One junction end does not reproduce the germline sequence, and a read error may be involved. V gene TRBV10-3 combines with J gene TRBJ1-1; no reliable D call. The CDR3 length is 12 residues. CDR1 ENHRY and CDR2 SYGVKD come from the germline V gene. The CDR3 DNA is TGTGCCAGCACTGTTCTGAACACTGAAGCTCTCTTT. Its protein is CASTVLNTEALF.

This clonotype was recorded a few times. The chain links TRBV20-1 to TRBJ1-1, with D hard to call. The CDR3 extends over 15 amino acids. Trimming took 0 bases from V and 1 from J, leaving 12 bases between them. Germline values: CDR1 DFQATT, CDR2 SNEGSKA (reference sequence). CDR3 sequence (DNA): TGCAGTGCTAGAGATCAAGAGACGGGGAACACTGAAGCTTTCTTT. The encoded protein is CSARDQETGNTEAFF.

This clonotype was detected many times. The CDR3 nucleotides are TGCAGCGTTCTCGGGACAGCCACTAGCACAGATACGCAGTATTTT. It is translated as CSVLGTATSTDTQYF. This chain joins TRBV29-1 and TRBJ2-3; 7 nucleotides line up with TRBD1. The CDR3 extends over 15 amino acids. Germline CDR1 and CDR2: SQVTM and ANQGSEA. Losses at the gene ends were 5 bases for V and 0 bases for J; bases not matched to a gene: 8.

This clonotype was seen a handful of times. The V gene is TRBV14, the J gene TRBJ1-1; possibly TRBD1 for D (6 bases). CDR1 SGHDN and CDR2 FVKESK come from the germline V gene. V lost 6 bases and J lost 8, with 13 bases in between. CDR3 length equals 12 residues. The CDR3 is CASRLGQYEAFF. The CDR3 region has the DNA TGTGCCAGCAGACTTGGACAGTACGAAGCTTTCTTT.

This chain joins TRBV29-1 and TRBJ2-5; D is perhaps TRBD1 (6 bases). The CDR3 has 12 residues. Trimming pared 8 bases from V and 1 base from J, leaving 11 bases between. The germline V gene encodes CDR1 SQVTM and CDR2 ANQGSEA. DNA for the CDR3: TGCAGCTTAACAGGGATCCAAGAGACCCAGTACTTC. Protein sequence: CSLTGIQETQYF.

This clonotype came up many times. V and J are TRBV15 and TRBJ1-2; unclear D gene. This CDR3 spans 12 amino acids. Germline CDR1 is LNHNV and CDR2 is YYDKDF (reference sequence). The V and J ends lost 3 bases and 1 base respectively, with 3 bases between them. This CDR3 is CATSRGNYGYTF. CDR3 bases: TGTGCCACCAGCAGGGGTAACTATGGCTACACCTTC.

This clonotype came up many times. This chain's CDR3 is CAITEGQTYEQYF. CDR3 bases: TGTGCCATCACCGAGGGACAGACCTACGAGCAGTACTTC. The chain employs TRBV10-3 and TRBJ2-7, with TRBD1 matching 7 bases. J gave up 2 bases and V 7 bases, and 5 bases lay outside the gene matches. This CDR3 contains 13 residues. The germline CDR1 and CDR2 sequences are ENHRY and SYGVKD.

J is TRBJ1-3 and V is TRBV7-9, with D unresolved. V was clipped by 6 bases and J by 0 bases, with 12 bases between them. CDR1 is SEHNR and CDR2 is FQNEAQ in the germline V gene (reference sequence). The CDR3 runs 15 residues. The chain's CDR3 is CASRPRPSSGNTIYF. The CDR3 DNA reads TGTGCCAGCAGACCCAGGCCGAGCTCTGGAAACACCATATATTTT.

The rearrangement links TRBV5-4 to TRBJ2-7; 12 bases line up with TRBD1. The J call may be mistaken, given a closer DNA end match to TRBJ2-5. Germline assignment: CDR1 SGHNT and CDR2 YYREEE (reference sequence). The CDR3 covers 15 residues. The CDR3 is CASSWGTGGEETQYF. Written as DNA, the CDR3 is TGTGCCAGCAGCTGGGGGACAGGGGGCGAAGAGACCCAGTACTTC.